This T cell receptor beta chain appears in the sequencing data of a study of CXCR3-negative and CXCR3-positive naive CD8 T cells. Germline CDR1 SNHLY, CDR2 FYNNEI. CDR3 size: 20 residues. Study-wide results and caveats: More hydrophobic TRB CDR3s occurred in CXCR3-positive than in CXCR3-negative naive cells. Surface CD5 matched across naive subsets, and TRB CDR3 properties served to infer TCR strength.

UMI-labeled 5' RACE yielded the TRB cDNA libraries. TCRdb reprocessed the 5' RACE reads; each CDR3 protein has one entry and no DNA is given. Its table lists about 94,000 distinct CDR3 sequences. On this clonotype itself: The target antigen is unknown.

J is TRBJ2-2 and V is TRBV2; TCRdb selects TRBD2, and the lack of DNA leaves this call unchecked. The clonotype originates from a human donor in good health. Some clones in this sample may be carry-over from other donors' samples. Sequencing was carried out using naive CXCR3+ CD8+ T cells from blood. Subset denoted: CD45RO-CCR7+CD27+CD95- naive CD8+ T cells expressing CXCR3 (TNR3+). CDR3 sequence: CASSHSSGGPTLANTGELVF. Supplemented by reference TRBV2 and TRBJ2-2, the full variable domain reads EPEVTQTPSHQVTQMGQEVILRCVPISNHLYFYWYRQILGQKVEFLVSFYNNEISEKSEIFDDQFSVERPDGSNFTLKIRSTKLEDSAMYFCASSHSSGGPTLANTGELVFGEGSRLTVL.